The 19 T cell receptor beta chains below all came from one sample that was sequenced in a study of T cells after yellow fever vaccination. TCRdb fed the 5' RACE reads into MiXCR, producing one record per CDR3 protein. The sample carries approximately 600,000 distinct CDR3 sequences, roughly an eighth recorded once. The sample in question was PBMCs, obtained on the day of the yellow fever booster vaccination. These receptors all come from a man aged 25-45 years who received the YFV17D yellow fever vaccine.

This chain uses TRBV4-3 with TRBJ2-5, with TRBD1 as a possible D gene (5 bases). The V gene's germline CDR1 is LGHNA and CDR2 YSLEER. This CDR3 comprises 16 residues. V shed 0 bases and J shed 4 bases, with 15 bases lying between them. Here the CDR3 reads CASSQEVGQGGETQYF. As DNA, the CDR3 is TGCGCCAGCAGCCAAGAGGTTGGGCAGGGCGGAGAGACCCAGTACTTC.

This clonotype was counted only a few times. V gene TRBV11-2 combines with J gene TRBJ2-1; possibly TRBD1 for D (6 bases). Germline CDR1 reads SGHAT; CDR2 reads FQNNGV. Trimming removed 8 bases at V and 8 bases at J, with 13 bases between. The CDR3 is made up of 12 amino acids. CDR3 loop: CASGQGSYEQFF. CDR3 coding DNA: TGTGCCAGCGGGCAGGGGAGCTATGAGCAGTTCTTC.

This clonotype was detected ten times or more. The chain has TRBV2 and TRBJ2-1; D possibly corresponds to TRBD1 (6 bases). The ends were cut back, 11 bases at V and 9 bases at J, with 20 bases in the middle. The CDR3 has 13 residues. The germline V gene has CDR1 SNHLY and CDR2 FYNNEI. In nucleotides, the CDR3 is TGTGCCGGGGAGATACGTCAGGGGAGTGAGCAGTTCTTC. Its translation is CAGEIRQGSEQFF.

This clonotype was seen repeatedly, ten times or more. This chain connects TRBV27 to TRBJ2-1; 11 nucleotides match TRBD1. V trimming: 6 bases; J trimming: 6 bases; junction bases outside the gene matches: 4. This CDR3 is 14 amino acids long. The germline gives CDR1 MNHEY, CDR2 SMNVEV (reference sequence). Here the CDR3 reads CASRGQGVFNEQFF. CDR3 nucleotides: TGTGCCAGCAGGGGACAGGGGGTGTTCAATGAGCAGTTCTTC.

Only a few counts were recorded for this clonotype. J is TRBJ2-5 and V is TRBV6-5, with D uncertain. CDR3 length: 14 residues. Germline CDR1 MNHEY, CDR2 SVGAGI. Between the trimmed V and J ends, which lost 2 bases and 5 bases, there was a span of 12 bases. CDR3 bases: TGTGCCAGCAGTTACATCTCCCCCAAGGAGACCCAGTACTTC. Its protein product is CASSYISPKETQYF.

This clonotype was detected a few times. The chain joins TRBV28 to TRBJ2-1; 9 nucleotides agree with TRBD2. The germline gives CDR1 MDHEN, CDR2 SYDVKM. The CDR3 consists of 17 residues. With V trimmed by 6 bases and J by 10 bases, 19 bases remained unmatched. CDR3 nucleotides: TGTGCCAGCAGCCACCTCGGACTAGCGATGACGAGGGAGGAGCAGTTCTTC. This codes for CASSHLGLAMTREEQFF.

In this sample, this clonotype turned up a few times. J is TRBJ2-3 and V is TRBV6-1; D is perhaps TRBD2 (6 bases). Per germline, CDR1 MNHNS and CDR2 SASEGT. The CDR3 length is 13 residues. The V end was cut by 11 bases, the J end by 2 bases, with 14 bases between. CDR3 loop: CAGRERATDTQYF. The CDR3 DNA sequence: TGTGCCGGACGGGAGCGGGCCACAGATACGCAGTATTTT.

In its sample, this clonotype was seen a few times. This chain uses TRBV5-4 with TRBJ2-1; D unclear. V was pared by 2 bases and J by 6 bases, with 6 bases between. Germline loops: CDR1 SGHNT, CDR2 YYREEE (reference sequence). The CDR3 has 12 amino acids. CDR3 bases: TGTGCCAGCAGCTTAATATTCAATGAGCAGTTCTTC. This gives the protein CASSLIFNEQFF.

This clonotype was detected once. The chain couples TRBV3-1 to TRBJ2-1, with 7 nucleotides matching TRBD2. The CDR3 is made up of 18 amino acids. From germline, CDR1 is LGHDT and CDR2 YNNKEL (reference sequence). J was trimmed by 4 bases and V by 10 bases; bases with no gene match: 22. As DNA, the CDR3 is TGTGCCATCTGTTTATCCCTTACCCTAGCGGAGGGTTACAATGAGCAGTTCTTC. Protein sequence: CAICLSLTLAEGYNEQFF.

This clonotype was seen a few times. CDR3 coding DNA: TGCAGTGCTAGAGAAGGGAAGGGGACTGGAACGCAGTATTTT. Translation: CSAREGKGTGTQYF. V is TRBV20-1 and J is TRBJ2-3; the D gene is possibly TRBD2 (6 bases). The length of the CDR3 is 14 residues. Germline V lookup: CDR1 DFQATT, CDR2 SNEGSKA (reference sequence). V was pared by 0 bases and J by 9 bases, with 16 bases between.

This clonotype was seen a few times. The V gene is TRBV14, the J gene TRBJ2-2; 8 bases fit TRBD1. The CDR3 has 14 amino acids. Unmatched junction bases numbered 3, after V lost 4 bases and J lost 5 bases. The germline gives CDR1 SGHDN, CDR2 FVKESK. The CDR3 nucleotides are TGTGCCAGCAGCCGACACAGGGGGACCGGGGAGCTGTTTTTT. This translates into CASSRHRGTGELFF.

This chain links TRBV20-1 with TRBJ1-5; D call uncertain. V was pared by 6 bases and J by 1 base, with 7 bases between. The germline gives CDR1 DFQATT, CDR2 SNEGSKA (reference sequence). The CDR3 length is 12 residues. CDR3 loop: CSAIDSNQPQHF. The CDR3 coding sequence is TGCAGTGCGATAGACAGCAATCAGCCCCAGCATTTT.

A remark on this clonotype: One end of the junction is discordant with germline, which a read error may explain. The chain is built from TRBV12-3 or TRBV12-4 and TRBJ2-2; D unclear. This CDR3 has 12 residues. As DNA, the CDR3 is TGTGTCAGCAGTTCCCTCACCGGGGAGCTGTTTTTT. Protein: CVSSSLTGELFF.

The chain employs TRBV5-1 and TRBJ2-5; the match to TRBD2 covers 8 bases. CDR3 size: 15 residues. The V gene end was trimmed by 0 bases and the J gene end by 5 bases; junction bases not matched to a gene: 6. Germline CDR1 is SGHRS and CDR2 is YFSETQ. The CDR3 region has the DNA TGCGCCAGCAGCTTGGAGGCGGGAGGCGGTGAGACCCAGTACTTC. This encodes CASSLEAGGGETQYF.

This clonotype was counted at least ten times. The rearrangement uses TRBV2 and TRBJ2-2, with 7 bases lining up with TRBD1. This CDR3 spans 16 amino acids. J was trimmed by 2 bases and V by 6 bases; bases with no gene match: 9. The V gene's germline CDR1 is SNHLY and CDR2 FYNNEI. DNA for the CDR3: TGTGCCAGCAGACCCGACAGGGCTAGAAACACCGGGGAGCTGTTTTTT. Translation: CASRPDRARNTGELFF.

This clonotype has a handful of counts. V and J are TRBV6-1 and TRBJ2-7, with D tentatively TRBD1 (6 bases). V dropped 3 bases and J dropped 0 bases, with 12 bases sitting between them. The CDR3 spans 15 residues. The germline CDR1 and CDR2 sequences are MNHNS and SASEGT. CDR3 loop: CASSEQGQSSYEQYF. The CDR3 bases are TGTGCCAGCAGTGAGCAAGGACAGTCCTCCTACGAGCAGTACTTC.

The gene calls are TRBV29-1 and TRBJ2-4; the D gene is possibly TRBD2 (6 bases). The CDR3 totals 13 residues. Germline V gives CDR1 SQVTM, CDR2 ANQGSEA. Trimming removed 6 bases at V and 0 bases at J, with 9 bases between. The CDR3 here is CSVPGLAKNIQYF. CDR3 nucleotide sequence: TGCAGCGTCCCGGGACTAGCCAAAAACATTCAGTACTTC. The whole variable domain, filled in from reference TRBV29-1 and TRBJ2-4, reads SAVISQKPSRDICQRGTSLTIQCQVDSQVTMMFWYRQQPGQSLTLIATANQGSEATYESGFVIDKFPISRPNLTFSTLTVSNMSPEDSSIYLCSVPGLAKNIQYFGAGTRLSVL.

The genes are TRBV5-1 and TRBJ2-1, with D perhaps matching TRBD2 (6 bases). This CDR3 has 15 amino acids. Germline CDR1 and CDR2: SGHRS and YFSETQ. V was cut by 4 bases and J by 7 bases, with 18 bases left in between. CDR3 bases: TGCGCCAGCAGCCCTCCTAGGCGGGAAGGAAATGAGCAGTTCTTC. It codes for CASSPPRREGNEQFF. Using reference TRBV5-1 and TRBJ2-1 for the parts outside the CDR3, the full variable domain is KAGVTQTPRYLIKTRGQQVTLSCSPISGHRSVSWYQQTPGQGLQFLFEYFSETQRNKGNFPGRFSGRQFSNSRSEMNVSTLELGDSALYLCASSPPRREGNEQFFGPGTRLTVL.

This clonotype was counted at least ten times. This chain connects TRBV7-9 to TRBJ2-7, with 8 bases aligning to TRBD1. The CDR3 runs 13 residues. V shed 9 bases and J 0 bases; nucleotides not matched to a gene: 4. CDR1 is SEHNR and CDR2 is FQNEAQ in the germline V gene (reference sequence). The CDR3 sequence is CASKTGGSYEQYF. CDR3 in DNA: TGTGCCAGTAAAACAGGGGGCTCCTACGAGCAGTACTTC.